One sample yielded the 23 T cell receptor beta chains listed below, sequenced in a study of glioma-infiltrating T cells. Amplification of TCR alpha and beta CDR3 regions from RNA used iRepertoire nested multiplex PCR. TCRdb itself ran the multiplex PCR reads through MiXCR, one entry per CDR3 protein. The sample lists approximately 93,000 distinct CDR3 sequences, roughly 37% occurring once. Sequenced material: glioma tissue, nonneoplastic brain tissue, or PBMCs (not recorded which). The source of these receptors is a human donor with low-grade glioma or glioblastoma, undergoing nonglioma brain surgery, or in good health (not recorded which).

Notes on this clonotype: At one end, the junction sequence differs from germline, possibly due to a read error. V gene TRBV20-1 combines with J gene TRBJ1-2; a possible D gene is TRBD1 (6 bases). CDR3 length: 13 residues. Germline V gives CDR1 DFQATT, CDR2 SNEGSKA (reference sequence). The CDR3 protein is CSARDRRGHGHTF. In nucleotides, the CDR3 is TGCAGTGCTAGAGATAGACGGGGACATGGCCACACCTTC.

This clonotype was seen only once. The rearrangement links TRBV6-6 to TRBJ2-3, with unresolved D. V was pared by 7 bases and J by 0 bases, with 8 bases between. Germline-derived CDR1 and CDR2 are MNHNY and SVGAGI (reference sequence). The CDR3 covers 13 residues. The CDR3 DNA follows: TGTGCCAGCATGGAGACTAGCACAGATACGCAGTATTTT. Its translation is CASMETSTDTQYF.

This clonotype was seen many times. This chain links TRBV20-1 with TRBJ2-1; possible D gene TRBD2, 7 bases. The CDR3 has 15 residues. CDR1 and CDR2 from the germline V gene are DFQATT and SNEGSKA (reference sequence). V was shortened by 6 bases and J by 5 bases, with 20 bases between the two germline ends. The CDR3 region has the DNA TGCAGTGCAGCAGTAGGGGGGGCCAGAAACAATGAGCAGTTCTTC. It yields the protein CSAAVGGARNNEQFF.

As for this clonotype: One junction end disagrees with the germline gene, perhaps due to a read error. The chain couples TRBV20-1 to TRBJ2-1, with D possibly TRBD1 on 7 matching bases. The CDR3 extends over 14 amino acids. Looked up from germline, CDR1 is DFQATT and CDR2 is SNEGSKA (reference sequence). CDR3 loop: CSARRQGGINEQSF. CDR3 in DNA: TGCAGTGCGAGAAGGCAGGGGGGAATCAATGAGCAGTCCTTC.

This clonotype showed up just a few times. This CDR3 reads CASRDRATNTEAFF. The CDR3 DNA is TGTGCCAGTAGGGACCGGGCAACGAACACTGAAGCTTTCTTT. The chain employs TRBV19 and TRBJ1-1; D gene unclear. V dropped 6 bases and J dropped 1 base, with 12 bases sitting between them. CDR1 and CDR2 (germline): LNHDA, SQIVND (reference sequence). CDR3 length: 14 amino acids. The full variable domain, its missing parts supplied by reference TRBV19 and TRBJ1-1, is DGGITQSPKYLFRKEGQNVTLSCEQNLNHDAMYWYRQDPGQGLRLIYYSQIVNDFQKGDIAEGYSVSREKKESFPLTVTSAQKNPTAFYLCASRDRATNTEAFFGQGTRLTVV.

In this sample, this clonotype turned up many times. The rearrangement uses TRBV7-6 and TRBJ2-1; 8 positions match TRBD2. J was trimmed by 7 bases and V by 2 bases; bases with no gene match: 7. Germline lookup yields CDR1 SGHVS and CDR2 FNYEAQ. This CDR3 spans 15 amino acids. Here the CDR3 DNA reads TGTGCCAGCAGCTTAACTAGCGGATGGGGGAATGAGCAGTTCTTC. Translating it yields CASSLTSGWGNEQFF. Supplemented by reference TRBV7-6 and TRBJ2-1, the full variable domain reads GAGVSQSPRYKVTKRGQDVALRCDPISGHVSLYWYRQALGQGPEFLTYFNYEAQQDKSGLPNDRFSAERPEGSISTLTIQRTEQRDSAMYRCASSLTSGWGNEQFFGPGTRLTVL.

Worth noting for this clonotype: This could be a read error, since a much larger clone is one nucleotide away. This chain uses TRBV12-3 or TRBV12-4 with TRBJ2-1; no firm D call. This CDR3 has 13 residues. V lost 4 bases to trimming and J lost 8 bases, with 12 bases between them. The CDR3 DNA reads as TGTGCCAGCAGTTCTCTGGCTGGCGATGAGCAGTTCTTC. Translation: CASSSLAGDEQFF.

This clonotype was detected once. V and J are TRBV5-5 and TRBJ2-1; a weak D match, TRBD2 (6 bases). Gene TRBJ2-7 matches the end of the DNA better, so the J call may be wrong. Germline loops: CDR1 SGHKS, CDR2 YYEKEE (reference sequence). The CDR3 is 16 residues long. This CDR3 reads CASSLGWQGGMNEQYF. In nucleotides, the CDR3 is TGTGCCAGCAGCTTAGGGTGGCAGGGAGGTATGAATGAGCAGTACTTC.

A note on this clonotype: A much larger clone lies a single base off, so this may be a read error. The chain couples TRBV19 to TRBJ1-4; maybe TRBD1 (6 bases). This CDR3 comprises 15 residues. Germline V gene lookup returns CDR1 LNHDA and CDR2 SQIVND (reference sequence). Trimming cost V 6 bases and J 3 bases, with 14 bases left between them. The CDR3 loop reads CASSLQGTPNEKLFF. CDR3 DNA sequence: TGTGCCAGTAGCCTCCAGGGGACACCTAATGAAAAACTGTTTTTT.

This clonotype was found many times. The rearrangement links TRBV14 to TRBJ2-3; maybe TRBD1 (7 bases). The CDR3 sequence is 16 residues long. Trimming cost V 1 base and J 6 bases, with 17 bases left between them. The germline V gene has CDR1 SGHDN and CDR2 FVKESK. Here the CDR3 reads CASSQVRGRPADTQYF. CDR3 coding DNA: TGTGCCAGCAGCCAAGTCAGGGGGAGGCCCGCGGATACGCAGTATTTT.

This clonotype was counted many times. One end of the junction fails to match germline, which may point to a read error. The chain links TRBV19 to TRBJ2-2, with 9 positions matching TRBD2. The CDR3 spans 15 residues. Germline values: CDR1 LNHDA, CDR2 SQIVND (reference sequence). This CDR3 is CASSLDSGGHRELFF. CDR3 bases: TGTGCCAGTAGTCTAGATAGCGGGGGCCATCGAGAGCTGTTTTTT.

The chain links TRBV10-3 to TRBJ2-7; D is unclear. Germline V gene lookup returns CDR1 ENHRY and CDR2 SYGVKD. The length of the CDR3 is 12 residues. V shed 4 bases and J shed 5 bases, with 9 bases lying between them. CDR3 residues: CAISVPEDEQYF. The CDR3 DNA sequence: TGTGCCATCAGTGTACCAGAGGACGAGCAGTACTTC.

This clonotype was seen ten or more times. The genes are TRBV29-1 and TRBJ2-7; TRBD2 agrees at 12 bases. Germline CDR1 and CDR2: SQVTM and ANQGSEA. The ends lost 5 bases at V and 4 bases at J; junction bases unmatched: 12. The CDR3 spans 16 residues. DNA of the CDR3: TGCAGCGTTAATTCCCCTAGCGGGAGGGCCGGGTACGAGCAGTACTTC. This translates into CSVNSPSGRAGYEQYF.

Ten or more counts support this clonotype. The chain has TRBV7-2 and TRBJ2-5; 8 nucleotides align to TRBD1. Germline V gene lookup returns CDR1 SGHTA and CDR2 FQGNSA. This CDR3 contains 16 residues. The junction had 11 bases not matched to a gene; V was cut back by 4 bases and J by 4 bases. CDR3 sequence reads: CASSSFSSGQGETQYF. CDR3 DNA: TGTGCCAGCAGCTCGTTTTCAAGCGGACAGGGAGAGACCCAGTACTTC. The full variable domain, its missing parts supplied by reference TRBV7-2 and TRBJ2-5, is GAGVSQSPSNKVTEKGKDVELRCDPISGHTALYWYRQSLGQGLEFLIYFQGNSAPDKSGLPSDRFSAERTGGSVSTLTIQRTQQEDSAVYLCASSSFSSGQGETQYFGPGTRLLVL.

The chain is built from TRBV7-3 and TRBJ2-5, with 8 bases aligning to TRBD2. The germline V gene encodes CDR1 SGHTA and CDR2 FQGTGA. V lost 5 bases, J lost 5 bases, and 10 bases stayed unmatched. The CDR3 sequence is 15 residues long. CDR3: CASSPTGGGRETQYF. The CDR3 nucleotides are TGTGCCAGCAGCCCTACCGGCGGGGGGAGGGAGACCCAGTACTTC.

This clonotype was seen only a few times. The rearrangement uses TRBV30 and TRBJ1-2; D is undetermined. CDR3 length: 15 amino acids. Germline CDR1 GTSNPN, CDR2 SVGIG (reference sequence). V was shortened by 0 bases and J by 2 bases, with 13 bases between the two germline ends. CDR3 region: CAWSVGAGTNYGYTF. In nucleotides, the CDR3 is TGTGCCTGGAGTGTAGGTGCAGGAACAAACTATGGCTACACCTTC. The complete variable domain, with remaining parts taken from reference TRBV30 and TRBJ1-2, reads SQTIHQWPATLVQPVGSPLSLECTVEGTSNPNLYWYRQAAGRGLQLLFYSVGIGQISSEVPQNLSASRPQDRQFILSSKKLLLSDSGFYLCAWSVGAGTNYGYTFGSGTRLTVV.

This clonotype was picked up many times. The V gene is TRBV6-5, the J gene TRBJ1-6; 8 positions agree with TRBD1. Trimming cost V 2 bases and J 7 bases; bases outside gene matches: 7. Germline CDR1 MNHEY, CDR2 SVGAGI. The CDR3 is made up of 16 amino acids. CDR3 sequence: CASSYRTGSGNSPLHF. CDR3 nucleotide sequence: TGTGCCAGCAGTTACAGGACAGGGTCCGGGAATTCACCCCTCCACTTT.

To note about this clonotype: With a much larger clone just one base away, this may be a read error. The CDR3 loop is CASSFGLYTQYF. The CDR3 DNA reads as TGCGCCAGCAGCTTTGGCCTTTATACGCAGTATTTT. The J gene is TRBJ2-3, the V gene TRBV5-1, with no clear D. In germline, CDR1 is SGHRS, CDR2 YFSETQ. The CDR3 consists of 12 residues. With 2 bases removed from V and 7 bases from J, the gap between germline ends came to 8 bases.

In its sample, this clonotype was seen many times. The CDR3 nucleotides are TGCAGTGCTAAAACCCCCGGGACAGGGTATGGTGGCTACACCTTC. Amino acids: CSAKTPGTGYGGYTF. The chain employs TRBV20-1 and TRBJ1-2; TRBD1 matches at 9 bases. The V gene's germline CDR1 is DFQATT and CDR2 SNEGSKA (reference sequence). CDR3 length equals 15 residues. The trim removed 4 bases at V and 7 bases at J, leaving 13 bases unmatched.

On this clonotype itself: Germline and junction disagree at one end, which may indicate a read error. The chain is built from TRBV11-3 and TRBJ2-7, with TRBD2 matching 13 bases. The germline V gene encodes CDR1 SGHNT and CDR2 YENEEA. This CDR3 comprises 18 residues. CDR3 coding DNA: TGTGCCAGCAGCTTAGAAAAAATGGGACTAGCGGGGACCTGCGAGCAGTGCTTC. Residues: CASSLEKMGLAGTCEQCF. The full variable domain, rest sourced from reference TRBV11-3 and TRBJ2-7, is EAGVVQSPRYKIIEKKQPVAFWCNPISGHNTLYWYLQNLGQGPELLIRYENEEAVDDSQLPKDRFSAERLKGVDSTLKIQPAELGDSAVYLCASSLEKMGLAGTCEQCFGPGTRLTVT.

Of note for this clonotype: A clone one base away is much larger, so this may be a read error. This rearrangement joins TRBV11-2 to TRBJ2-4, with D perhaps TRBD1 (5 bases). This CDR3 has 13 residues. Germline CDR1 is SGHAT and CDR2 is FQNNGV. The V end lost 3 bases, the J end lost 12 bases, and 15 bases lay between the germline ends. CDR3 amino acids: CASSLNRNGTQYF. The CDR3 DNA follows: TGTGCCAGCAGCTTGAACAGGAATGGCACTCAGTACTTC.

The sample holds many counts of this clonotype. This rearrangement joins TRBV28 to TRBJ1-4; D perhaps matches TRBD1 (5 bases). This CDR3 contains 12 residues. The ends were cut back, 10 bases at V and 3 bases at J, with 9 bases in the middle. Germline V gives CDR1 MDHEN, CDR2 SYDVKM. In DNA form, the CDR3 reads TGTGCCATCGAGGGACCTAATGAAAAACTGTTTTTT. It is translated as CAIEGPNEKLFF.

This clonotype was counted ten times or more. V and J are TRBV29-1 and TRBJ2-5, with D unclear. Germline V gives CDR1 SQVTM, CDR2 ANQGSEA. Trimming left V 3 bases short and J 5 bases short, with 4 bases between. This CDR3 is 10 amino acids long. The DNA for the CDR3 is TGCAGCGTTGATAGCGAGACCCAGTACTTC. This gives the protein CSVDSETQYF.